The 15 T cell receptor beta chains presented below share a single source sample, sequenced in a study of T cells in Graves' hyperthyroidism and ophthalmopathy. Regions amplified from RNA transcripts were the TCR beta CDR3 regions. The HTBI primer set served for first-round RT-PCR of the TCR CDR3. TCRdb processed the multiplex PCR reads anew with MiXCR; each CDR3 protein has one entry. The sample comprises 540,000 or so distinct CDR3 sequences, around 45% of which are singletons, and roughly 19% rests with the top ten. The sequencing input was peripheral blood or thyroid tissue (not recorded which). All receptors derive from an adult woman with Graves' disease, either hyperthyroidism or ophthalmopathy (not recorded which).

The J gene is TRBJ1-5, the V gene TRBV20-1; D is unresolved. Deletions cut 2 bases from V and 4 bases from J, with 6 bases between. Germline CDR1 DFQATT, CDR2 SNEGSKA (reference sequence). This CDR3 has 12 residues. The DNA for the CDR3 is TGCAGTGCTAGACCGGGGAATCAGCCCCAGCATTTT. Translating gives CSARPGNQPQHF.

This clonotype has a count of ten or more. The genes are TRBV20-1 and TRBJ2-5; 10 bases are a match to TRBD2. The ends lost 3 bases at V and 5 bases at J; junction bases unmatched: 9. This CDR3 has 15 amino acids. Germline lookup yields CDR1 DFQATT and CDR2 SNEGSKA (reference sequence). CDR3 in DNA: TGCAGTGCTAGTAGTCTAGCGGGAGCTGGGGAGACCCAGTACTTC. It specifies CSASSLAGAGETQYF.

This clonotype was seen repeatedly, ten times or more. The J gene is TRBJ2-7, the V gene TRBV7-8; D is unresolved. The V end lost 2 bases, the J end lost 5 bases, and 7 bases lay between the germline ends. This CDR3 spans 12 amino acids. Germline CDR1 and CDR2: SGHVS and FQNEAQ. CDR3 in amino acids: CASSLFRNEQYF. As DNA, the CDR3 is TGTGCCAGCAGCTTATTCCGTAACGAGCAGTACTTC.

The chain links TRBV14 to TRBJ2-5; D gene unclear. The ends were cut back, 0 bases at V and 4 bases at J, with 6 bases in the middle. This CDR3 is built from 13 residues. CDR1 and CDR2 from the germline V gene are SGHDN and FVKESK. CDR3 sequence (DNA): TGTGCCAGCAGCCAAGATTTTTCAGAGACCCAGTACTTC. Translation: CASSQDFSETQYF.

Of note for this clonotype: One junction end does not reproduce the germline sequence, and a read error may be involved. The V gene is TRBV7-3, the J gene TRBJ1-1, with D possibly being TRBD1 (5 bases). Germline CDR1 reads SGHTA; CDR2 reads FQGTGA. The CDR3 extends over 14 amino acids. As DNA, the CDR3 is TGTACCAGCAGCCAGAGGGGAGGGAACACTGAAGCTTTCTTT. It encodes CTSSQRGGNTEAFF.

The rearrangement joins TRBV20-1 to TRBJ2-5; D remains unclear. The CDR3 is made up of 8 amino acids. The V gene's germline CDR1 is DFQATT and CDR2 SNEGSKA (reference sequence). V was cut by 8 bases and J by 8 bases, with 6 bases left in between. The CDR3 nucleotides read TGCAGTCCAGGTACCCAGTACTTC. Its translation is CSPGTQYF.

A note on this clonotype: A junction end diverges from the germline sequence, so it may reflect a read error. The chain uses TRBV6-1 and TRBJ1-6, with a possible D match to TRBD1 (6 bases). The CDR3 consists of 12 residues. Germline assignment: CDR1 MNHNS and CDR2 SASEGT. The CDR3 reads CSSSVGGPPLHF. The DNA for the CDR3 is TGTTCCAGCAGTGTGGGGGGGCCACCCCTCCACTTT.

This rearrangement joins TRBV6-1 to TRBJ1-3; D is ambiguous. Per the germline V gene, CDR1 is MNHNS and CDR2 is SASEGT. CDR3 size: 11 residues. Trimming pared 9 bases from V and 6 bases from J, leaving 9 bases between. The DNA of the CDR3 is TGTGCCAGTCGGAGCCAAAACACCATATATTTT. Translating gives CASRSQNTIYF.

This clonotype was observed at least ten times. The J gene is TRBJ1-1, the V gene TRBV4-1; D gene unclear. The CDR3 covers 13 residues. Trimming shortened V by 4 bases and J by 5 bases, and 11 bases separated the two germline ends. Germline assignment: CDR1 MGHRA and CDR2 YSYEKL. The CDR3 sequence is CASSRGRTTEAFF. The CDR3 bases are TGCGCCAGCAGCCGAGGACGGACGACTGAAGCTTTCTTT.

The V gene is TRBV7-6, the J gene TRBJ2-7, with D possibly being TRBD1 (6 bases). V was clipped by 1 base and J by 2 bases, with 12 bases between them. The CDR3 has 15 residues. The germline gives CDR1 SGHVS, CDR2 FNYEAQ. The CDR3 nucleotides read TGTGCCAGCAGCTTAGTGACAGGACCAACCTACGAGCAGTACTTC. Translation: CASSLVTGPTYEQYF.

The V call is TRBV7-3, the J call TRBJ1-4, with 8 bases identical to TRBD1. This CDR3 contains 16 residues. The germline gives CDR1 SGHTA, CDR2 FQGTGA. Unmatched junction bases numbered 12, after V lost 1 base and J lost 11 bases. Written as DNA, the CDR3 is TGTGCCAGCAGCTTAAGGCCCGCAGGGGGCACGTGGAAACTGTTTTTT. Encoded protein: CASSLRPAGGTWKLFF.

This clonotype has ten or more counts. The CDR3, as DNA: TGCGCCAGCAGCTTGGTTTTGGGCCACTATAATTCACCCCTCCACTTT. This translates into CASSLVLGHYNSPLHF. The J gene is TRBJ1-6, the V gene TRBV5-1; D is unresolved. The V gene lost 0 bases and the J gene lost 3 bases, with 10 bases spanning the gap. CDR1 is SGHRS, CDR2 YFSETQ, per germline. The CDR3 runs to 16 residues.

Here the CDR3 reads CASSLVRGISNTEAFF. The CDR3 region has the DNA TGTGCCAGCAGTTTAGTCAGGGGAATATCGAACACTGAAGCTTTCTTT. The V call is TRBV27, the J call TRBJ1-1; a possible D gene is TRBD1 (6 bases). Germline loops: CDR1 MNHEY, CDR2 SMNVEV (reference sequence). The CDR3 covers 16 residues. V was trimmed by 2 bases and J by 1 base, leaving 14 bases between them.

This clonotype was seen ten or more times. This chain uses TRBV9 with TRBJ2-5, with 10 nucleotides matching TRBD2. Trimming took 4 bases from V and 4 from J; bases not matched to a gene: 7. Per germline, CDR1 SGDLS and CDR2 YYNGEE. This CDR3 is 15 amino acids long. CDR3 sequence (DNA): TGTGCCAGCAGCACGAAGCGGGAGGGCCGAGAGACCCAGTACTTC. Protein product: CASSTKREGRETQYF.

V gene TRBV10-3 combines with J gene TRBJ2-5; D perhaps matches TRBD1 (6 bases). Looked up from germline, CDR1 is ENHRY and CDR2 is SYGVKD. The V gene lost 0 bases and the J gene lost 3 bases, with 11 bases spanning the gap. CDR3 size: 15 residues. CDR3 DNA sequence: TGTGCCATCAGTGAGTCGGCAGGGGCTGAAGAGACCCAGTACTTC. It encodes CAISESAGAEETQYF.